These T cell receptor beta chains were read from a single sample in a study of OX40 agonist ivuxolimab in advanced cancers. Libraries were prepared by immunoSEQ multiplex PCR; TCRdb keeps only in-frame clonotypes and omits some of them. This table has some 100,000 clones, around 84% appearing once. This specimen consisted of CD4+ or CD8+ T cells sorted from blood, obtained in a trial of the OX40 agonist ivuxolimab. Receptors were obtained from an adult with an advanced solid tumor such as melanoma, head and neck, liver or kidney cancer. Both conserved end residues are trimmed from each CDR3. Fields, in order: D gene, V gene, J gene, CDR3 length, CDR3 protein. The D gene is left open where the match is weak.

>TRBD1|TRBV19|TRBJ2-5|14
ASSIWFGQGQETQY
>NA|TRBV19|TRBJ1-5|13
ASSFGRISNQPQH
>NA|TRBV2|TRBJ2-1|9
AGGSYNEQF
>TRBD1|TRBV18|TRBJ1-1|13
ASSPPGQGNTEAF
>TRBD2|TRBV11-1|TRBJ2-1|13
ASSFASGGVNEQF
>NA|TRBV7-9|TRBJ1-5|10
ASSRFNQPQH
>NA|TRBV19|TRBJ2-2|12
ASTLRWDTGELF
>TRBD1|TRBV9|TRBJ1-6|13
ASSVGQGGNSPLH
>TRBD1|TRBV5-6|TRBJ1-4|11
ASSYDRTGKLF
>NA|TRBV9|TRBJ1-5|13
ASSNNGDYNQPQH
>NA|TRBV28|TRBJ2-5|13
ASSLSPGTGETQY
>TRBD2|TRBV18|TRBJ2-3|13
ASSPGLVTTDTQY
>TRBD2|TRBV6-6|TRBJ2-5|12
ASKGGSGVRTQY
>TRBD1|TRBV5-6|TRBJ2-3|16
ASSLMGQGAGRTDTQY